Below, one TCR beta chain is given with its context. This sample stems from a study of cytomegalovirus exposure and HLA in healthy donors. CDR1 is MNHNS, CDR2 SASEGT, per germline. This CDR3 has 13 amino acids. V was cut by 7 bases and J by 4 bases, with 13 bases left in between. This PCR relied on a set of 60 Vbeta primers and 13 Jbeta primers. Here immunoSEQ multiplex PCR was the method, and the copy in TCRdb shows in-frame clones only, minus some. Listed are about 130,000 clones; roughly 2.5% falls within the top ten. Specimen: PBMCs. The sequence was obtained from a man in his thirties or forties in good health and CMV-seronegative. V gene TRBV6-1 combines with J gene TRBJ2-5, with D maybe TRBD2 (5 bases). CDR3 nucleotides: TGTGCCAGCAATCTCGGGGTGCGAGAGACCCAGTACTTC. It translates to CASNLGVRETQYF.